Reported below is one TCR beta chain. What it recognizes is unknown. This entry comes from a study of CD8+ T cells in alopecia areata. Study results and limitations: Expanded CD8+ clones among the top 100, and scalp clonality, were significantly decreased by tofacitinib.

Germline V gives CDR1 MNHNY, CDR2 SVGAGI (reference sequence). J gave up 4 bases and V 7 bases, and 10 bases lay outside the gene matches. This CDR3 comprises 15 residues. Specified treatment: oral pan-JAK inhibitor, 5-10 mg twice daily. Sequencing templates came from extracted RNA that was reverse transcribed into cDNA. Some clones are missing from TCRdb's copy, which holds only in-frame ones; the method was immunoSEQ multiplex PCR. The sample includes about 88,000 clones, roughly 46% of them seen just once. The rearrangement links TRBV6-6 to TRBJ1-5; 7 bases are a match to TRBD1. The TCR originated in a human donor with alopecia areata. Specimen: CD8+ T cells sorted from blood, collected at week 24, from a patient treated with tofacitinib. In nucleotides, the CDR3 is TGTGCCAGCACCACACGGGACAGCAGAAATCAGCCCCAGCATTTT. It is translated as CASTTRDSRNQPQHF.